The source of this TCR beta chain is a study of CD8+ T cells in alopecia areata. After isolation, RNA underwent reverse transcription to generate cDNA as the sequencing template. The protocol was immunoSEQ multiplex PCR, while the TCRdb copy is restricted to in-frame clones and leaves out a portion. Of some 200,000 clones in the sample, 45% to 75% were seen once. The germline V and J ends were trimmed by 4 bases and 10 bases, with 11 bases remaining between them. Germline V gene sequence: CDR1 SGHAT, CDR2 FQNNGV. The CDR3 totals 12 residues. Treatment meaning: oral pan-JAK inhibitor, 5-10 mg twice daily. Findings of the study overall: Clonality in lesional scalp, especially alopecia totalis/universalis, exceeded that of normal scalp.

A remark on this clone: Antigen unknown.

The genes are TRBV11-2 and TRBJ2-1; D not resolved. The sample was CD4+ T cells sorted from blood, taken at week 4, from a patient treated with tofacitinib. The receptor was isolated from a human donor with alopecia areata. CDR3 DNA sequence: TGTGCCAGCAGCTCCTATTCCCCCGAGCAGTTCTTC. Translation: CASSSYSPEQFF.